The T cell receptor (beta chain) under discussion was sequenced for a study of Ad26.COV2.S vaccination and SARS-CoV-2 variants (dated by TCRdb to 2020 to 2022). For context, the study as a whole: TCRbeta repertoire sequencing served as the tool for gauging how specific and how broad the SARS-CoV-2-reactive T cell receptors were following Ad26.COV2.S vaccination. A total of around 32 samples were included in the TCR-sequenced set, comprising roughly 19 Ad26.COV2.S vaccine recipients, 5 placebo recipients and 8 SARS-CoV-2 convalescent individuals.

In regard to this clone: No cognate antigen has been identified for it. No base-level quality is on record; no much larger clone is a single base apart.

The label giving this sample's time point can be read as: individuals recovered from natural SARS-CoV-2 infection. What the work shows at the level of the full study, not this receptor alone: Non-spike TCR breadth was comparable between vaccine and placebo recipients, consistent with the vaccine containing only spike. Spike-specific TCR breadth was higher in Ad26.COV2.S recipients than in placebo recipients (P = 0.0014). After vaccination, substantial breadth of spike-specific CD8+ and CD4+ T cell responses was reported. According to the authors, total T cell responses may have been underestimated by the TCR breadth and depth analyses.

The immunoSEQ Assay was the method used to sequence TCRbeta CDR3 regions. After extraction, genomic DNA underwent amplification by bias-controlled multiplex PCR, followed by high-throughput sequencing. As for how the authors treated the data: Collapsing and filtering of sequences were performed to quantify the absolute abundance of each unique TCRbeta CDR3 region. T cell fraction was estimated by normalizing TCRbeta template counts to usable DNA, with usable DNA measured through amplification of reference genes found in all nucleated cells. Repertoire TCRs were annotated as SARS-CoV-2-specific when V gene, CDR3 amino acid sequence and J gene were exactly matched to a known reactive TCR set. The reference SARS-CoV-2 TCR set was obtained from MIRA and was filtered for enrichment in COVID-19-positive ImmuneCODE repertoires, whereby public or cross-reactive TCRs were removed. Using the MIRA antigens, annotated TCRs were further analysed by specific ORF or by position within an ORF. Breadth was defined as the number of annotated unique rearrangements divided by the total number of unique productive rearrangements, and depth was defined as the summed frequency of the annotated unique rearrangements. Group comparisons of TCR breadth used two-sided Wilcoxon rank-sum tests. TCRdb took this table from immuneACCESS and kept in-frame rearrangements with V and J called. Such tables lack part of the clones; where checked against another copy, unresolved V genes explain under half of the gap, and the rest is unexplained. V and J calls plus clone size are reproduced from that table; the DNA served to infer D and trimming. The sample table contains tens of thousands of clones; only one count was recorded for roughly 80% of them. Of the sample, roughly 45% falls within the top ten clones.

This sample comprised peripheral blood, obtained after recovery from COVID-19. This TCR was recovered from a human donor who had recovered from COVID-19.

The base sequence is TGTGCCAGCAGTTTGCTATGGACTAGCGGGAGGAGGGGGGAGCTGTTTTTT. Its translation reads: CASSLLWTSGRRGELFF. Recombination joined TRBV27 with TRBJ2-2; the central 14 bases match TRBD2. The V end gives up 3 bases and the J end 8 bases, leaving 8 bases in the junction not matched to a gene. Via the germline V gene (reference sequence), CDR1 is MNHEY and CDR2 SMNVEV. The CDR3 runs 17 amino acids, cysteine and phenylalanine included. Here the CDR3 DNA is all that survives: 51 bases in frame from base 1.